Here is one TCR beta chain with its context. CD8+ and CD4+ T cells from blood underwent TCR beta sequencing. TEMRA cells were enriched by FACS, while CD8+ and CD4+ T cells were obtained through a negative isolation that was performed magnetically. Reverse transcription of about 0.5 to 1 ug RNA used random hexamers. Multiplex immunoSEQ PCR targeted 54 Vbeta and 13 Jbeta TCR beta segments. One entry per CDR3 protein, called by TCRdb with MiXCR from the immunoSEQ multiplex PCR reads. The table lists some 300,000 distinct CDR3 sequences, approximately 90% of them singletons. This sample was taken from a study of CD8 T cells in Susac syndrome. The clonotype was recovered from a human donor with multiple sclerosis. The sample consisted of CD8+ T cells from PBMCs.

The CDR3 sequence: CASSAGGTGAYGYTF. The CDR3 DNA sequence: TGTGCCAGTAGTGCCGGGGGAACTGGAGCCTATGGCTACACCTTC. The chain couples TRBV19 to TRBJ1-2; D is perhaps TRBD1 (5 bases). Germline loops: CDR1 LNHDA, CDR2 SQIVND (reference sequence). V lost 5 bases to trimming and J lost 4 bases, with 17 bases between them. There are 15 residues in the CDR3.